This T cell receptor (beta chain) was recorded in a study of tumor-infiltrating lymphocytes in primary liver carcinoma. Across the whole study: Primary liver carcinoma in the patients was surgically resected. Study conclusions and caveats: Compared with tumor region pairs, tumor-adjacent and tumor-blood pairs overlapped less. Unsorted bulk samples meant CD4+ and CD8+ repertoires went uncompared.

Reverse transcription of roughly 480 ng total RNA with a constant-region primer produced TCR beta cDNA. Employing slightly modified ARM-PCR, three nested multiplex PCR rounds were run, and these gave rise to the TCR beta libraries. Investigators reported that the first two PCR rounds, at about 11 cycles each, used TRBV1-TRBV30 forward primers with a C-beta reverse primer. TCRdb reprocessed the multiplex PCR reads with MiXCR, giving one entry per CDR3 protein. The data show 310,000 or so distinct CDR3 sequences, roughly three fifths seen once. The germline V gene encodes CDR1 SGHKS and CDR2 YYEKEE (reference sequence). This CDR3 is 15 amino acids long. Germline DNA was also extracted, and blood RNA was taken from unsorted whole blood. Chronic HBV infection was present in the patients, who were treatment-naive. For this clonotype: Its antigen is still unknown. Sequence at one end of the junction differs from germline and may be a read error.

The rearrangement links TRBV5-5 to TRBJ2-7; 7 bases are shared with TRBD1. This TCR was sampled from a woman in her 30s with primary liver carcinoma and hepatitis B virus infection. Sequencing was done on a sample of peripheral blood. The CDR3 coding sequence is TGTGCCGGCAGCCCCGACAGGGCGGGCTCCTACGAGCAGTACTTC. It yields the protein CAGSPDRAGSYEQYF.